In this sample, the clone carrying this TCR beta chain turned up many times. The record originates from a study of human T cells and chemical hapten exposure. Across the study: An area of 2 cm by 2 cm on upper inner arm skin received 2% DPC for sensitization.

Time point of the sample: pre-sensitization, week 0. As for treatment: therapeutic diphenylcyclopropenone sensitization with weekly scalp DPC. The template was total RNA from unfractionated whole blood. The V end was cut by 6 bases, the J end by 2 bases, with 17 bases between. CDR1 and CDR2 (germline): WSHSY, SAAADI. The CDR3 consists of 15 residues. TCRdb used MiXCR to reprocess the RACE reads, holding one entry per CDR3 protein. The table lists tens of thousands of distinct CDR3 sequences, about 9.4% of them singletons. The material was whole blood, obtained in connection with sensitization to the hapten diphenylcyclopropenone (DPC). The clonotype comes from a man between 45 and 60 years old with alopecia areata. Some clones in this sample may be carry-over from other donors' samples. This chain links TRBV10-2 with TRBJ2-7; D unresolved. The CDR3 DNA reads as TGCGCCAGCAGGTGGAAGGAAGTACTTCCCTACGAGCAGTACTTC. Translation gives CASRWKEVLPYEQYF.